A single T cell receptor (beta chain) is shown here with its context. What it binds is unknown. Its ends do not fully match the called genes, so a read error is possible. These data come from a study of response to subunit inactivated influenza vaccine. Whole-study findings and limits: Authors suggested seasonal influenza vaccinations each recruit few new T cells.

MiXCR, applied by TCRdb to the RT-PCR reads, yields one record per CDR3 protein. The sample lists around 790,000 distinct CDR3 sequences, around 21% occurring once. The germline V gene encodes CDR1 KGHDR and CDR2 SFDVKD. The CDR3 extends over 19 amino acids. This receptor was taken from a man aged 50-60 years who received an inactivated influenza vaccine. The V and J genes are TRBV24-1 and TRBJ1-1; 9 bases are shared with TRBD1. The sample here was PBMCs from blood, taken 5 to 6 days after vaccination. The DNA of the CDR3 is TGTGCCACCAGTGATCCCCGGACAGGGGCAGGACCTAAGGACACTGAACCTTTCTTT. It is translated as CATSDPRTGAGPKDTEPFF.